The rows below give T cell receptor beta chains drawn from one sample of a study of cytotoxic CD8 clonotypes in ibrutinib-treated CLL. This table comes from immunoSEQ multiplex PCR, and its TCRdb copy is limited to in-frame clones, with some not included. The sample shows some 10,000 clones, about four fifths of them seen only once. The specimen was PBMCs, collected at disease progression, from a patient treated with ibrutinib. The receptors originated from a human donor with chronic lymphocytic leukemia. Both conserved end residues are part of each CDR3. The D gene is left open where the match is weak. Only part of the rows carry a size: once, few, many, or a class if the clone is expanded.

-	-	TRBV6-6	TRBJ2-7	CASSPGTLEYF
-	-	TRBV5-1	TRBJ2-7	CASSLGSLALYEQYF
TRBD1	-	TRBV7-3	TRBJ1-5	CASSLGTAGGQPQHF
TRBD2	-	TRBV13	TRBJ2-2	CASSLALAGGPGTGELFF
-	-	TRBV27	TRBJ2-7	CASSLGSMGEQYF
-	-	TRBV6-4	TRBJ2-2	CASSDGTDTGELFF
TRBD2	few	TRBV7-3	TRBJ2-3	CASSLSYGTRKNTQYF
TRBD2	medium-sized	TRBV7-2	TRBJ2-1	CASSLGLAGAGYNEQFF
-	-	TRBV19	TRBJ2-6	CASSMVISGANVLTF
-	-	TRBV6-6	TRBJ2-3	CASSSSDTQYF
TRBD2	once	TRBV7-9	TRBJ2-7	CASSPQGLAGTSYEQYF
TRBD1	once	TRBV6-5	TRBJ2-3	CASSGTVVTDTQYF
-	-	TRBV6-6	TRBJ2-3	CASSYDTNTDTQYF
-	-	TRBV10-3	TRBJ2-1	CAISGVRRLEQFF
-	few	TRBV5-4	TRBJ2-3	CASSHHKADTQYF
-	-	TRBV13	TRBJ2-7	CASSSLSTSGAIGRYEQYF
-	-	TRBV11-2	TRBJ2-1	CASSFRGTGATNEQFF
-	-	TRBV6-5	TRBJ1-2	CASSTIGGGYTF